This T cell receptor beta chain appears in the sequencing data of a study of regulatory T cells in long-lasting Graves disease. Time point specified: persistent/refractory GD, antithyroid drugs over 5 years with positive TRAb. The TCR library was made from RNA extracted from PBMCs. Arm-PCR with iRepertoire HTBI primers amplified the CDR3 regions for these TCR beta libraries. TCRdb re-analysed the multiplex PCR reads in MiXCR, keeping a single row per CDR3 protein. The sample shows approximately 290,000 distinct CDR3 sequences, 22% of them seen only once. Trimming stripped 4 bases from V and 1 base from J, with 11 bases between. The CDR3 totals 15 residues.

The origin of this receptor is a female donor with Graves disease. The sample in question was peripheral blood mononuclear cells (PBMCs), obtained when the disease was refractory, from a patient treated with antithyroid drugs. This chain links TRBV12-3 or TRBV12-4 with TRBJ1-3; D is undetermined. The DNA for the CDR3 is TGTGCCAGCAGTTCGGACGGGAAATCTGGAAACACCATATATTTT. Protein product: CASSSDGKSGNTIYF.